This entry lists 13 T cell receptor beta chains sequenced from one sample in a study of PD-L1 blockade in urothelial cancer. Method: immunoSEQ multiplex PCR; TCRdb's copy keeps in-frame clones and lacks some. The sample consists of some 31,000 clones, around four fifths of them appearing once. Documented time point: peripheral blood 6 weeks after treatment start. The sequences come from PBMCs, collected around atezolizumab (anti-PD-L1) treatment. The receptors come from a man between 65 and 85 years old with urothelial cancer.

The gene calls are TRBV30 and TRBJ1-5; 8 nucleotides match TRBD1. Germline CDR1 GTSNPN, CDR2 SVGIG (reference sequence). The CDR3 is 14 amino acids. V lost 4 bases to trimming and J lost 7 bases; unmatched junction nucleotides: 9. Here the CDR3 reads CAWTNGQGNQPQHF. The CDR3 DNA reads TGTGCCTGGACCAATGGACAGGGAAACCAGCCCCAGCATTTT.

V usage is TRBV6-5 and J usage is TRBJ1-1; 7 bases match TRBD1. V was pared by 2 bases and J by 8 bases, with 11 bases of the junction left unmatched. This CDR3 has 15 residues. Germline-derived CDR1 and CDR2 are MNHEY and SVGAGI. CDR3 sequence: CASSYPNDRVEEAFF. CDR3 DNA: TGTGCCAGCAGTTACCCTAACGACAGGGTAGAGGAAGCTTTCTTT.

The CDR3 DNA reads TGTGCCAGCAGCCAGACTAATAATTCACCCCTCCACTTT. Amino acids: CASSQTNNSPLHF. The rearrangement joins TRBV14 to TRBJ1-6, with D unresolved. Germline values: CDR1 SGHDN, CDR2 FVKESK. The V gene lost 3 bases and the J gene lost 5 bases, with 5 bases spanning the gap. The CDR3 covers 13 residues.

This chain links TRBV5-5 with TRBJ2-1; TRBD1 is a possible D gene (5 bases). Trimming pared 0 bases from V and 13 bases from J, leaving 8 bases between. The CDR3 spans 11 residues. Germline V gene sequence: CDR1 SGHKS, CDR2 YYEKEE (reference sequence). CDR3: CASSLDRRQFF. CDR3 coding DNA: TGTGCCAGCAGCTTGGACAGGAGACAGTTCTTC.

There are a few counts of this clone. V gene TRBV7-2 combines with J gene TRBJ2-7; 8 bases map to TRBD1. This CDR3 is built from 15 residues. Trimming at V came to 3 bases and at J to 6 bases, leaving 10 bases not matched to a gene. Germline V gene lookup returns CDR1 SGHTA and CDR2 FQGNSA. The CDR3 is CASSFTAGGAGEQYF. DNA of the CDR3: TGTGCCAGCAGCTTTACCGCAGGGGGCGCGGGCGAGCAGTACTTC.

This chain connects TRBV5-1 to TRBJ2-7, with D tentatively TRBD1 (5 bases). This CDR3 comprises 14 residues. The ends were cut back, 1 base at V and 5 bases at J, with 13 bases in the middle. Germline V gene lookup returns CDR1 SGHRS and CDR2 YFSETQ. The CDR3 region is CASSLRQGGDEQYF. CDR3 in DNA: TGCGCCAGCAGCTTGAGGCAGGGTGGGGACGAGCAGTACTTC.

The chain links TRBV7-8 to TRBJ2-1, with TRBD2 matching over 8 bases. V was clipped by 1 base and J by 7 bases; unmatched bases: 9. Per germline, CDR1 SGHVS and CDR2 FQNEAQ. The CDR3 runs 16 residues. CDR3 sequence: CASSLVPSGGWNEQFF. CDR3 coding DNA: TGTGCCAGCAGCTTAGTCCCCAGCGGGGGTTGGAATGAGCAGTTCTTC.

The chain carries TRBV5-4 and TRBJ2-1; 12 positions agree with TRBD2. The CDR3 consists of 17 residues. Germline V gene lookup returns CDR1 SGHNT and CDR2 YYREEE (reference sequence). V shed 0 bases and J 6 bases; nucleotides not matched to a gene: 7. The CDR3, as DNA: TGTGCCAGCAGCTTGGCGACTAGCGGGAGACTTCGCAATGAGCAGTTCTTC. Amino acids: CASSLATSGRLRNEQFF.

This clone was observed once. The chain recombines TRBV29-1 with TRBJ1-2; TRBD1 might be the D (6 bases). Between the trimmed V and J ends, which lost 6 bases and 1 base, there was a span of 18 bases. Germline CDR1 SQVTM, CDR2 ANQGSEA. This CDR3 region has 15 residues. The CDR3 sequence is CSVAPSGARNYGYTF. As DNA, the CDR3 is TGCAGCGTCGCGCCCTCAGGGGCCCGTAACTATGGCTACACCTTC.

The chain uses TRBV28 and TRBJ2-7; the match to TRBD1 covers 9 bases. This CDR3 has 15 amino acids. J gave up 1 base and V 3 bases, and 4 bases lay outside the gene matches. Germline V gene data show CDR1 as MDHEN and CDR2 as SYDVKM. CDR3: CASSLDRGHSYEQYF. In nucleotides, the CDR3 is TGTGCCAGCAGTTTGGACAGGGGCCATTCCTACGAGCAGTACTTC.

The chain carries TRBV28 and TRBJ1-2, with 8 nucleotides matching TRBD1. CDR3 length: 15 amino acids. V shed 5 bases, J shed 8 bases, and the junction held 13 bases outside the gene matches. CDR1 is MDHEN, CDR2 SYDVKM, per germline. In DNA, the CDR3 is TGTGCCAGCAGTACGGACAGGGTCGGGTATGGAGGCTACACCTTC. It is translated as CASSTDRVGYGGYTF.

The chain has TRBV5-4 and TRBJ1-2; 8 bases agree with TRBD1. Germline V CDR1 and CDR2: SGHNT, YYREEE (reference sequence). The V and J ends lost 0 bases and 3 bases, in that order; junction bases with no gene match: 7. The CDR3 is 16 amino acids. CDR3 nucleotides: TGTGCCAGCAGCTTGGCCCTCCGGACAGGGCACTATGGCTACACCTTC. Amino acid sequence: CASSLALRTGHYGYTF.

The chain is built from TRBV13 and TRBJ1-5; 7 bases agree with TRBD1. The germline V gene encodes CDR1 PRHDT and CDR2 FYEKMQ (reference sequence). The CDR3 runs 14 residues. After removal of 4 bases from V and 7 bases from J, the junction contained 7 bases not matched to a gene. The CDR3 coding sequence is TGTGCCAGCAGCTCCTCCGGGACAGTCCAGCCCCAGCATTTT. Its translation is CASSSSGTVQPQHF. The full variable domain, rest sourced from reference TRBV13 and TRBJ1-5, is AAGVIQSPRHLIKEKRETATLKCYPIPRHDTVYWYQQGPGQDPQFLISFYEKMQSDKGSIPDRFSAQQFSDYHSELNMSSLELGDSALYFCASSSSGTVQPQHFGDGTRLSIL.